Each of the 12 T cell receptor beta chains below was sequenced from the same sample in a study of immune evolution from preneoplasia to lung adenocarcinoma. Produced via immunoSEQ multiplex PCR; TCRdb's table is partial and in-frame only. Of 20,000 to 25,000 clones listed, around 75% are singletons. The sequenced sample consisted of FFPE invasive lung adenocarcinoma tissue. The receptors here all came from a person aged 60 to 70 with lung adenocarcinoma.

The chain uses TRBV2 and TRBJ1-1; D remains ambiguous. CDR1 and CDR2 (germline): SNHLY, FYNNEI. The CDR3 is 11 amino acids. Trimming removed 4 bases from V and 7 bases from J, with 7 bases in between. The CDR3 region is CASSGEVEAFF. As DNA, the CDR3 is TGTGCCAGCAGTGGTGAGGTTGAAGCTTTCTTT.

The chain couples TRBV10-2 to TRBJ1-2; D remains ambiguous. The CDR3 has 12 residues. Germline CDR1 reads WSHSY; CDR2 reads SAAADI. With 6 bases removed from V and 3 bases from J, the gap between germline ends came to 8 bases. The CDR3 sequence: CASSTTDYGYTF. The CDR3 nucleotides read TGCGCCAGCAGCACAACAGACTATGGCTACACCTTC.

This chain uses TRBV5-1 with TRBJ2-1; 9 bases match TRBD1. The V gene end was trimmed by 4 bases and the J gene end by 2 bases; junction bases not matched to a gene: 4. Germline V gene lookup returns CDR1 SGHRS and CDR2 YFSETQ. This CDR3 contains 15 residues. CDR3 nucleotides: TGCGCCAGCAGCGGACAGGGGTCTGCCTACAATGAGCAGTTCTTC. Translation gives CASSGQGSAYNEQFF.

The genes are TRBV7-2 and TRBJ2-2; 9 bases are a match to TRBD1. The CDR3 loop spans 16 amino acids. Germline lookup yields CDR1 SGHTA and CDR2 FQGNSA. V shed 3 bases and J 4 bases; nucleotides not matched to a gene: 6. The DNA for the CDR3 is TGTGCCAGCAGCTTCCGGGACAGGGCGACCACCGGGGAGCTGTTTTTT. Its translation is CASSFRDRATTGELFF. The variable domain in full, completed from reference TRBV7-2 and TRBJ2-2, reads GAGVSQSPSNKVTEKGKDVELRCDPISGHTALYWYRQSLGQGLEFLIYFQGNSAPDKSGLPSDRFSAERTGGSVSTLTIQRTQQEDSAVYLCASSFRDRATTGELFFGEGSRLTVL.

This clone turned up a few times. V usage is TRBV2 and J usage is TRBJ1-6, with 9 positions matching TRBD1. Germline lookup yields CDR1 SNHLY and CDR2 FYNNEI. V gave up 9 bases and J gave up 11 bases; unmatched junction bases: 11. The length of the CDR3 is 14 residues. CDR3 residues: CASTGQGQPAPLHF. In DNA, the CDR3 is TGTGCCAGTACGGGACAGGGCCAACCTGCACCCCTCCACTTT.

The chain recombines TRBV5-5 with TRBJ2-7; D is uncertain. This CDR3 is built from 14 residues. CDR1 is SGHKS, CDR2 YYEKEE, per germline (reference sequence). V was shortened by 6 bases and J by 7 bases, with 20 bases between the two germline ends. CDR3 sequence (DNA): TGTGCCAGCACAATGGAAGGGCTACGATTGGAGCAGTACTTC. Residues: CASTMEGLRLEQYF.

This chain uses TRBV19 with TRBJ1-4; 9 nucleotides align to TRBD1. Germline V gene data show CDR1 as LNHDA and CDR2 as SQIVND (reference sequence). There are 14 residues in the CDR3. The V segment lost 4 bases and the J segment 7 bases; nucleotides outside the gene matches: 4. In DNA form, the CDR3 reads TGTGCCAGTAGTAGGACAGGGGTGGCTGAAAAACTGTTTTTT. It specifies CASSRTGVAEKLFF.

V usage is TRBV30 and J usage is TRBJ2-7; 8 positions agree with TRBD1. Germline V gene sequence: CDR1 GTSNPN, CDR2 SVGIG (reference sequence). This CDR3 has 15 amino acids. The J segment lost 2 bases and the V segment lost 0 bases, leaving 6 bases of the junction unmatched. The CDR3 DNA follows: TGTGCCTGGAGTGTACAAGTGACAGGGGCCTACGAGCAGTACTTC. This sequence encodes CAWSVQVTGAYEQYF.

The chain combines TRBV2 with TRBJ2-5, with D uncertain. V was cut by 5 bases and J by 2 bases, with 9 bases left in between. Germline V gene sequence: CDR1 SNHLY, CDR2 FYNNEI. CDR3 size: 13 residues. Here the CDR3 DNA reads TGTGCCAGCAGTTATGTGGAGCAAGAGACCCAGTACTTC. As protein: CASSYVEQETQYF.

The CDR3 is CATRSDRGNTEAFF. CDR3 bases: TGTGCCACCCGATCCGACCGGGGGAACACTGAAGCTTTCTTT. The V and J genes are TRBV18 and TRBJ1-1; D uncertain. Germline CDR1 is KGHSH and CDR2 is LQKENI. The V gene lost 10 bases and the J gene lost 1 base, with 16 bases spanning the gap. The CDR3 has 14 residues. The full variable domain, in which reference TRBV18 and TRBJ1-1 provide the parts outside the CDR3, is NAGVMQNPRHLVRRRGQEARLRCSPMKGHSHVYWYRQLPEEGLKFMVYLQKENIIDESGMPKERFSAEFPKEGPSILRIQQVVRGDSAAYFCATRSDRGNTEAFFGQGTRLTVV.

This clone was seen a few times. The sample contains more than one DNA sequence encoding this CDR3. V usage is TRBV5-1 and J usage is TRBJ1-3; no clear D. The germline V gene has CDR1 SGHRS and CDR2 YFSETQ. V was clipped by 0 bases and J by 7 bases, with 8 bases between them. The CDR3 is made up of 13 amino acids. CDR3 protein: CASSLDFRNTIYF. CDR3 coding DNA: TGCGCCAGCAGCTTGGACTTTCGGAACACCATATATTTT.

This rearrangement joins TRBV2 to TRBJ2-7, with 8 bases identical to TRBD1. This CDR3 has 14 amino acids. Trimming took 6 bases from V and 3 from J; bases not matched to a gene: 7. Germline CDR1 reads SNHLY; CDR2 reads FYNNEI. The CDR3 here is CASSLQGASYEQYF. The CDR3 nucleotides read TGTGCCAGCAGCCTCCAGGGGGCGAGCTACGAGCAGTACTTC.